The 23 T cell receptor beta chains below come from one sample, sequenced in a study of T cell responses to AZD1222 COVID-19 vaccine. Repertoires were generated with immunoSEQ multiplex PCR, while TCRdb's copy carries only in-frame clones and drops some. The table includes 55,000 to 80,000 clones, 80% to 90% detected once. This sample comprised peripheral blood, obtained 28 days after the second AZD1222 dose. Source of these receptors: an adult who received the AZD1222 COVID-19 vaccine.

The V call is TRBV19, the J call TRBJ1-3; D is ambiguous. The length of the CDR3 is 13 residues. CDR1 is LNHDA, CDR2 SQIVND, per germline (reference sequence). The ends were cut back, 7 bases at V and 0 bases at J, with 7 bases in the middle. This chain's CDR3 is CASISGSGNTIYF. The CDR3 DNA sequence: TGTGCCAGTATCAGTGGCTCTGGAAACACCATATATTTT.

The chain combines TRBV5-1 with TRBJ1-2, with a tentative D call TRBD1 (6 bases). V was pared by 1 base and J by 8 bases, with 15 bases between. The CDR3 runs 14 residues. Looked up from germline, CDR1 is SGHRS and CDR2 is YFSETQ. The CDR3 DNA reads TGCGCCAGCAGCTTGCTCACGGGGGCCGCCGGCTACACCTTC. Translating gives CASSLLTGAAGYTF.

This chain uses TRBV10-1 with TRBJ2-7, with 11 bases that match TRBD2. The CDR3 is 14 amino acids. In germline, CDR1 is WNHNN, CDR2 SYGVQD (reference sequence). Trimming took 3 bases from V and 5 from J; bases not matched to a gene: 3. The CDR3: CASSEGGLADEQYF. In nucleotides, the CDR3 is TGCGCCAGCAGTGAAGGGGGACTAGCGGACGAGCAGTACTTC.

The rearrangement uses TRBV4-3 and TRBJ1-2; 7 bases align to TRBD1. The V segment lost 2 bases and the J segment 7 bases; nucleotides outside the gene matches: 7. CDR1 and CDR2 (germline): LGHNA, YSLEER. The CDR3 has 14 residues. CDR3 region: CASSQREGARGYTF. CDR3 nucleotide sequence: TGCGCCAGCAGCCAAAGGGAGGGGGCGCGTGGCTACACCTTC.

V usage is TRBV7-9 and J usage is TRBJ2-7; D call uncertain. V was pared by 10 bases and J by 0 bases, with 16 bases between. CDR1 and CDR2 (germline): SEHNR, FQNEAQ (reference sequence). This CDR3 is built from 14 residues. CDR3 nucleotides: TGTGCCACCCGGGCGGCAGATTTCTCCTACGAGCAGTACTTC. As protein: CATRAADFSYEQYF.

This sequence joins TRBV12-3 or TRBV12-4 and TRBJ1-1, with 8 bases identical to TRBD1. After removal of 2 bases from V and 4 bases from J, the junction contained 0 bases not matched to a gene. The length of the CDR3 is 13 residues. The CDR3 loop reads CASSLQGATEAFF. CDR3 coding DNA: TGTGCCAGCAGTTTACAGGGGGCCACTGAAGCTTTCTTT.

The CDR3 DNA reads TGTGCCAGCAGTCCGCCGGGCGGGAGCCACGAGCAGTACTTC. Translation: CASSPPGGSHEQYF. The chain couples TRBV28 to TRBJ2-7, with 7 bases aligning to TRBD2. Trimming cost V 5 bases and J 5 bases; bases outside gene matches: 9. Germline CDR1 and CDR2: MDHEN and SYDVKM. The CDR3 is made up of 14 amino acids.

The chain employs TRBV6-5 and TRBJ1-2, with D possibly being TRBD1 (6 bases). The germline gives CDR1 MNHEY, CDR2 SVGAGI. The CDR3 totals 13 residues. V gave up 6 bases and J gave up 4 bases, with 12 bases separating them. The CDR3 region is CASSPGQSYGYTF. The CDR3 DNA reads as TGTGCCAGCAGCCCAGGACAGAGCTATGGCTACACCTTC.

The rearrangement links TRBV10-3 to TRBJ1-2; 8 bases are a match to TRBD1. Germline V lookup: CDR1 ENHRY, CDR2 SYGVKD. J gave up 3 bases and V 8 bases, and 8 bases lay outside the gene matches. The CDR3 is 14 residues long. DNA for the CDR3: TGTGCCATCGGGACAGGTCAAAGGGACTATGGCTACACCTTC. The encoded protein is CAIGTGQRDYGYTF.

The rearrangement links TRBV2 to TRBJ1-2, with D perhaps matching TRBD1 (5 bases). V gave up 4 bases and J gave up 5 bases, with 11 bases separating them. Germline V gives CDR1 SNHLY, CDR2 FYNNEI. This CDR3 comprises 13 residues. CDR3 sequence (DNA): TGTGCCAGCAGTGGGGGGTCTCTGTATGGCTACACCTTC. It translates to CASSGGSLYGYTF.

This chain links TRBV29-1 with TRBJ2-1; TRBD1 agrees at 8 bases. The CDR3 has 11 amino acids. Germline values: CDR1 SQVTM, CDR2 ANQGSEA. As DNA, the CDR3 is TGCGGCACCGACAGGGGCGGTGAGCAGTTCTTC. Translating gives CGTDRGGEQFF.

A single count supports this clone. The J gene is TRBJ1-1, the V gene TRBV10-3; TRBD1 matches 9 bases. V gave up 6 bases and J gave up 3 bases; unmatched junction bases: 2. Germline loops: CDR1 ENHRY, CDR2 SYGVKD. The CDR3 contains 13 residues. CDR3 region: CAIRTGGDTEAFF. The CDR3 coding sequence is TGTGCCATCAGGACAGGGGGGGACACTGAAGCTTTCTTT.

The chain employs TRBV4-3 and TRBJ2-1; D is possibly TRBD1 (6 bases). Trimming pared 0 bases from V and 7 bases from J, leaving 7 bases between. The CDR3 consists of 13 residues. Per the germline V gene, CDR1 is LGHNA and CDR2 is YSLEER. The CDR3 bases are TGCGCCAGCAGCCAAGAGACAGGTAATGAGCAGTTCTTC. It yields the protein CASSQETGNEQFF.

The V gene is TRBV4-2, the J gene TRBJ1-3, with TRBD1 matching 7 bases. The CDR3 length is 17 residues. Trimming cost V 0 bases and J 3 bases; bases outside gene matches: 8. CDR1 is LGHNA, CDR2 YNFKEQ, per germline. CDR3 protein: CASSQDRARQGGNTIYF. CDR3 DNA: TGTGCCAGCAGCCAAGATAGGGCACGACAGGGTGGAAACACCATATATTTT.

This clone is a singleton in its sample. The chain links TRBV7-2 to TRBJ1-5; tentatively, D is TRBD1 (5 bases). The V end was cut by 5 bases, the J end by 6 bases, with 17 bases between. The CDR3 sequence is 15 residues long. Per germline, CDR1 SGHTA and CDR2 FQGNSA. CDR3 bases: TGTGCCAGCAGCCCGATTAGCTCAGGGATTCAGCCCCAGCATTTT. This sequence encodes CASSPISSGIQPQHF.

The V gene is TRBV29-1, the J gene TRBJ1-1; no definite D call. V lost 2 bases to trimming and J lost 1 base, with 2 bases between them. The CDR3 loop spans 11 amino acids. Germline V gene sequence: CDR1 SQVTM, CDR2 ANQGSEA. CDR3 sequence reads: CSVERNTEAFF. The CDR3 coding sequence is TGCAGCGTTGAAAGGAACACTGAAGCTTTCTTT.

The chain combines TRBV6-6 with TRBJ2-7; D call uncertain. The CDR3 has 11 residues. V was clipped by 7 bases and J by 3 bases, with 7 bases between them. From germline, CDR1 is MNHNY and CDR2 SVGAGI (reference sequence). This CDR3 is CASTAGYEQYF. CDR3 nucleotides: TGTGCCAGCACGGCCGGCTACGAGCAGTACTTC.

This chain uses TRBV19 with TRBJ1-3, with TRBD1 as a possible D gene (6 bases). Trimming took 8 bases from V and 4 from J, leaving 18 bases between them. The CDR3 extends over 15 amino acids. Germline values: CDR1 LNHDA, CDR2 SQIVND (reference sequence). The DNA for the CDR3 is TGTGCCAGTTTTTCGGGGAACAGGGCCGGAAACACCATATATTTT. It is translated as CASFSGNRAGNTIYF. Variable domain in full (rest from reference TRBV19 and TRBJ1-3): DGGITQSPKYLFRKEGQNVTLSCEQNLNHDAMYWYRQDPGQGLRLIYYSQIVNDFQKGDIAEGYSVSREKKESFPLTVTSAQKNPTAFYLCASFSGNRAGNTIYFGEGSWLTVV.

This chain joins TRBV6-2 or TRBV6-3 and TRBJ1-2, with D uncertain. CDR3 size: 13 residues. V dropped 4 bases and J dropped 3 bases, with 9 bases sitting between them. The germline V gene encodes CDR1 MNHEY and CDR2 SVGEGT. The CDR3: CASSWGQDYGYTF. In nucleotides, the CDR3 is TGTGCCAGCAGTTGGGGTCAGGACTATGGCTACACCTTC.

The chain couples TRBV28 to TRBJ2-7, with 8 nucleotides matching TRBD2. This CDR3 spans 15 amino acids. V shed 6 bases, J shed 4 bases, and the junction held 11 bases outside the gene matches. Germline lookup yields CDR1 MDHEN and CDR2 SYDVKM. CDR3 nucleotides: TGTGCCAGCAGCATAACGGGGACTAGTGGTTACGAGCAGTACTTC. Its translation is CASSITGTSGYEQYF.

The chain uses TRBV19 and TRBJ2-7; perhaps TRBD1 as D (7 bases). The CDR3 loop spans 15 amino acids. The germline CDR1 and CDR2 sequences are LNHDA and SQIVND (reference sequence). V was trimmed by 7 bases and J by 1 base, leaving 17 bases between them. In DNA form, the CDR3 reads TGTGCCAGTATGTCGTGGCAGGGGGGATCCTACGAGCAGTACTTC. Translated, it gives CASMSWQGGSYEQYF.

This rearrangement joins TRBV30 to TRBJ1-5; TRBD1 agrees at 8 bases. Germline loops: CDR1 GTSNPN, CDR2 SVGIG (reference sequence). The CDR3 has 15 amino acids. Trimming at V came to 5 bases and at J to 0 bases, leaving 6 bases not matched to a gene. CDR3 nucleotides: TGTGCCTGGGACAGGGGCGAATATAGCAATCAGCCCCAGCATTTT. Its protein is CAWDRGEYSNQPQHF.

This chain uses TRBV19 with TRBJ2-7, with D perhaps TRBD1 (6 bases). Germline V gene lookup returns CDR1 LNHDA and CDR2 SQIVND (reference sequence). Trimming took off 0 bases at V and 6 bases at J, with 18 bases between the two ends. CDR3 size: 16 residues. CDR3 loop: CASSIEGGQQKTEQYF. The CDR3 DNA sequence: TGTGCCAGTAGTATAGAAGGCGGACAGCAAAAAACCGAGCAGTACTTC.